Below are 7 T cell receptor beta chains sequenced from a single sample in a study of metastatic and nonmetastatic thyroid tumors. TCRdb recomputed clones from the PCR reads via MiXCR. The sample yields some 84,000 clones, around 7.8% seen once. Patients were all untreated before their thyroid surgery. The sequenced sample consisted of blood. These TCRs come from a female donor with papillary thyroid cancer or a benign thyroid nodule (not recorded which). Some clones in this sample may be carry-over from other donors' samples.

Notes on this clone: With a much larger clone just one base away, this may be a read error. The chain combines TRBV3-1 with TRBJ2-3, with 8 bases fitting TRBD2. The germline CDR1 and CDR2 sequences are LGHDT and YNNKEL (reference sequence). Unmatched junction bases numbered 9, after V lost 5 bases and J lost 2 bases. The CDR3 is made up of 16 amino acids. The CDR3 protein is CASSSGGGPVTDTQYF. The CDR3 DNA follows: TGTGCCAGCAGCTCCGGGGGGGGACCCGTCACAGATACGCAGTATTTT.

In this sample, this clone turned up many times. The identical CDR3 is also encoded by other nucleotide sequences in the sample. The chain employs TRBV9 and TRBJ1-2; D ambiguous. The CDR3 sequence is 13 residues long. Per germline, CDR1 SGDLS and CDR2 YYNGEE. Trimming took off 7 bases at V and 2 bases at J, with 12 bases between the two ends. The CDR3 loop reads CASASYVNYGYTF. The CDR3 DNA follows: TGTGCCAGCGCGTCTTACGTGAACTATGGCTACACCTTC.

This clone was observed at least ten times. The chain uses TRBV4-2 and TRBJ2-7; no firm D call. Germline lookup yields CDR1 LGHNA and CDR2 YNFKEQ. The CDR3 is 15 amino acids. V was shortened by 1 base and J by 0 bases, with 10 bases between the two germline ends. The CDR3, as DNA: TGTGCCAGCAGCCAAGCTGGAGTCGGCTCCTACGAGCAGTACTTC. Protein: CASSQAGVGSYEQYF.

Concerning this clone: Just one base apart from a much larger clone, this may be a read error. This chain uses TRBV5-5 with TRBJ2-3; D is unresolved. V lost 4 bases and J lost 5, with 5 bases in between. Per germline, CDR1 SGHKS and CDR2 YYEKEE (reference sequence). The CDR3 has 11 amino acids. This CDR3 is CASSDEDTQYF. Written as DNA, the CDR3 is TGTGCCAGCAGCGACGAAGATACGCAGTATTTT.

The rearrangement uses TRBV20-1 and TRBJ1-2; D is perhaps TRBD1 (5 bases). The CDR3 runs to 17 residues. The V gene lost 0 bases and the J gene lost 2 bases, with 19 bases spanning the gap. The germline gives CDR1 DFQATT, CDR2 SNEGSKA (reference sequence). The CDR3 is CSARDWGRSTANYGYTF. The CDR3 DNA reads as TGCAGTGCTAGAGATTGGGGCCGTTCGACAGCAAACTATGGCTACACCTTC.

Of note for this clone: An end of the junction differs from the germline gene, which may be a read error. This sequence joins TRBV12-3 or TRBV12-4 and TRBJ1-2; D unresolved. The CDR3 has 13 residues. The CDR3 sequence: CASSLSGVCGYAF. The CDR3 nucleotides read TGTGCCAGCAGTTTATCCGGGGTATGTGGCTACGCCTTC.

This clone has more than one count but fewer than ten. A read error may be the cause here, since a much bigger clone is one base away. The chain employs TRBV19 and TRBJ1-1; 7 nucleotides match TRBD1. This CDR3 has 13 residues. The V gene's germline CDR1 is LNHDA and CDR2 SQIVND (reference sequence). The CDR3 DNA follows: TGTGCCAGTAATAAGGACAGGAACACTGAAGCTTCCTTT. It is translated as CASNKDRNTEASF.